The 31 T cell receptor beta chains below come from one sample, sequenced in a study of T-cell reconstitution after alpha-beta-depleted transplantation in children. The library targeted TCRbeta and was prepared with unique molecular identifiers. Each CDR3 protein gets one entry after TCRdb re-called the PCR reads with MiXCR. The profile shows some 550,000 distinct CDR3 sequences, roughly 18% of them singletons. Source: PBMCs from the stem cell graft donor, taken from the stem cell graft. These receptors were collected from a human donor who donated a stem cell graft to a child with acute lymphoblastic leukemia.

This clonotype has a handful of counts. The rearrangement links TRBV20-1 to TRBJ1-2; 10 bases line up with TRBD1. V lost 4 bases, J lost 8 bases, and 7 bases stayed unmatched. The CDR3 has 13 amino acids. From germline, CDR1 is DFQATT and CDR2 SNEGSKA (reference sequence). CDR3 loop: CSATGQGVRGYTF. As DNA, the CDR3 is TGCAGTGCTACCGGACAGGGGGTACGGGGCTACACCTTC.

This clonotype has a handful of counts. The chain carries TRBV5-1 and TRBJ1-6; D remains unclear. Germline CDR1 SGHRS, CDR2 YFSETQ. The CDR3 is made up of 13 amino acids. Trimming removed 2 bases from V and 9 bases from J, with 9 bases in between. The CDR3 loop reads CASSLTGSSPLHF. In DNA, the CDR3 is TGCGCCAGCAGCTTAACGGGAAGTTCACCCCTCCACTTT.

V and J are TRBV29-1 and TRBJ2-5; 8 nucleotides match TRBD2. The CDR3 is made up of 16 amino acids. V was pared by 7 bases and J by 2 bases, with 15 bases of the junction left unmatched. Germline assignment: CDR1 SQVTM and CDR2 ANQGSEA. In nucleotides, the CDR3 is TGCAGCGCCCCCCCTGGGCGGGAGGCCCTACAAGAGACCCAGTACTTC. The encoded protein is CSAPPGREALQETQYF.

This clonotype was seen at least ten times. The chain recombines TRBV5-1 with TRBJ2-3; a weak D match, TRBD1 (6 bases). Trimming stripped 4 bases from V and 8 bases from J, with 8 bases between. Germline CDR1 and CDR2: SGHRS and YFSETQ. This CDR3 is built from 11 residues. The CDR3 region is CASSQQGTQYF. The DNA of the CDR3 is TGCGCCAGCAGCCAACAGGGTACGCAGTATTTT.

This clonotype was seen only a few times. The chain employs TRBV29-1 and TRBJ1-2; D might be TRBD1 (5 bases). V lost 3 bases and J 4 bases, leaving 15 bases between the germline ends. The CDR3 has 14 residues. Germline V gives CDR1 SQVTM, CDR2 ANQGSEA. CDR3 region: CSVDFGGLSYGYTF. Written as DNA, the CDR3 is TGCAGCGTTGATTTCGGGGGTCTTAGCTATGGCTACACCTTC.

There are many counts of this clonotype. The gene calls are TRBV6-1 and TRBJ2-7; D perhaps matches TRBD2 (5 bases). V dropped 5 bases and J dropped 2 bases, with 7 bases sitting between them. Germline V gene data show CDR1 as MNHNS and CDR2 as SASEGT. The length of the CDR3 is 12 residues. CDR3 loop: CASSYGTYEQYF. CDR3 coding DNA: TGTGCCAGCAGTTACGGGACCTACGAGCAGTACTTC.

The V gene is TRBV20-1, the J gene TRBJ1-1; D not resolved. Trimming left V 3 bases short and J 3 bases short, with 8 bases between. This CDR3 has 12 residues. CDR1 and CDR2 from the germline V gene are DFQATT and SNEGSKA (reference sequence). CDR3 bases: TGCAGTGCTAGTTTTGGGGACACTGAAGCTTTCTTT. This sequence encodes CSASFGDTEAFF.

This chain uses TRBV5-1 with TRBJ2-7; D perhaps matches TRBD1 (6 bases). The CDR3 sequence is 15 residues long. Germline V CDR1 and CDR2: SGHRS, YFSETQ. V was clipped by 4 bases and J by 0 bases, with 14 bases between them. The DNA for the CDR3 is TGCGCCAGCAGCCTGACAGGCGAGAGCTCCTACGAGCAGTACTTC. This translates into CASSLTGESSYEQYF.

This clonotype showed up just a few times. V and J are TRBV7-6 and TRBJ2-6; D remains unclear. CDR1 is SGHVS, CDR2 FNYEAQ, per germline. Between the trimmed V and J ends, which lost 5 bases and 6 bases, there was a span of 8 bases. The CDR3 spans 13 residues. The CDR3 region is CASSPKAANVLTF. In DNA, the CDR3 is TGTGCCAGCAGCCCGAAAGCGGCCAACGTCCTGACTTTC.

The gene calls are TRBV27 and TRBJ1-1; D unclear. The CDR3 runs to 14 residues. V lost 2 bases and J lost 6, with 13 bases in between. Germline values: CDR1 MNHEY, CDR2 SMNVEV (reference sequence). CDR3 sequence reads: CASSLRVSGAEAFF. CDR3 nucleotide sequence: TGTGCCAGCAGTTTAAGGGTTAGCGGCGCTGAAGCTTTCTTT.

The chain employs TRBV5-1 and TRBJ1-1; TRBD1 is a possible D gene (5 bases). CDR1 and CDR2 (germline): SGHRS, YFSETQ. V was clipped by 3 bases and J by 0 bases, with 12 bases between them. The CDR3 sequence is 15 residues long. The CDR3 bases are TGCGCCAGCAGCTGGCCGGACACGATGAACACTGAAGCTTTCTTT. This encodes CASSWPDTMNTEAFF. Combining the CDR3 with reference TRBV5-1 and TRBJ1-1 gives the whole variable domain KAGVTQTPRYLIKTRGQQVTLSCSPISGHRSVSWYQQTPGQGLQFLFEYFSETQRNKGNFPGRFSGRQFSNSRSEMNVSTLELGDSALYLCASSWPDTMNTEAFFGQGTRLTVV.

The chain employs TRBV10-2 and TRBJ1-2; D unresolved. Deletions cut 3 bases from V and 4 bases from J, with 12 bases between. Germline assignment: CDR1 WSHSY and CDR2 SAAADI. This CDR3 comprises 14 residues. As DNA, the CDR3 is TGCGCCAGCAGTGAAACGGGCCGGCTCTATGGCTACACCTTC. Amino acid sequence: CASSETGRLYGYTF.

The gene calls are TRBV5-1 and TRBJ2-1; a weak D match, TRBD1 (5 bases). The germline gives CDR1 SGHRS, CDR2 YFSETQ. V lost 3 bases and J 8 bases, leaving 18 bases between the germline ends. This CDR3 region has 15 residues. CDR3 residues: CASSSFPPGFDEQFF. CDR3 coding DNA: TGCGCCAGCAGCTCTTTCCCCCCAGGGTTCGATGAGCAGTTCTTC.

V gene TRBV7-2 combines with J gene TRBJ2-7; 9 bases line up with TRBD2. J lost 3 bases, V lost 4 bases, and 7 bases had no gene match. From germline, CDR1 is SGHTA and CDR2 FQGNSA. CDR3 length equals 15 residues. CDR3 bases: TGTGCCAGCAGCTCCTATAGCGGGGGCTTCTACGAGCAGTACTTC. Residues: CASSSYSGGFYEQYF.

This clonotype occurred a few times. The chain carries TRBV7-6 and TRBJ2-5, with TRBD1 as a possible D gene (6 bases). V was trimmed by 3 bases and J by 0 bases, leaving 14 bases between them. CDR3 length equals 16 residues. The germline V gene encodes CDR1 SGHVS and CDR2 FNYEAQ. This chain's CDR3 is CASSFSWGLDQETQYF. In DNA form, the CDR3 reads TGTGCCAGCAGCTTTTCATGGGGGCTCGACCAAGAGACCCAGTACTTC. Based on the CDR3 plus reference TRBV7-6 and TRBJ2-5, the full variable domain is GAGVSQSPRYKVTKRGQDVALRCDPISGHVSLYWYRQALGQGPEFLTYFNYEAQQDKSGLPNDRFSAERPEGSISTLTIQRTEQRDSAMYRCASSFSWGLDQETQYFGPGTRLLVL.

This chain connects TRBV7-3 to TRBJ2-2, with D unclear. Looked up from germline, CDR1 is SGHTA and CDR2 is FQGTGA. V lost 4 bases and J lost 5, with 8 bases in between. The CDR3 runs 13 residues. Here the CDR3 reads CASSSAITGELFF. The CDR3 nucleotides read TGTGCCAGCAGCTCGGCCATAACCGGGGAGCTGTTTTTT.

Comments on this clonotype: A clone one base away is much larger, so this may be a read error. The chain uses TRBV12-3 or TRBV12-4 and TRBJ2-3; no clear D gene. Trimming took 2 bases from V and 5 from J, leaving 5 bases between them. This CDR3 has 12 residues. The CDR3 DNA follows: TGTGCCAGCAGTTTATGCGGAGATACGCAGTATTTT. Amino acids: CASSLCGDTQYF.

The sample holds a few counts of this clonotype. The CDR3 DNA is TGTGCCAGCAGTTACGAGACAGGGGGCGGTTCACCCCTCCACTTT. Amino acid sequence: CASSYETGGGSPLHF. This chain joins TRBV6-5 and TRBJ1-6; 10 positions agree with TRBD1. Germline V lookup: CDR1 MNHEY, CDR2 SVGAGI. Trimming took 2 bases from V and 9 from J; bases not matched to a gene: 4. The CDR3 sequence is 15 residues long.

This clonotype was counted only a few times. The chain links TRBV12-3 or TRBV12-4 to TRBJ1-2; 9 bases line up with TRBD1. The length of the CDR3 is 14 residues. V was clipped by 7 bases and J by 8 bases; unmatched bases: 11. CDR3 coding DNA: TGTGCCAGCACTCCGGGACAGGGCTCCCGGGGCTACACCTTC. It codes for CASTPGQGSRGYTF.

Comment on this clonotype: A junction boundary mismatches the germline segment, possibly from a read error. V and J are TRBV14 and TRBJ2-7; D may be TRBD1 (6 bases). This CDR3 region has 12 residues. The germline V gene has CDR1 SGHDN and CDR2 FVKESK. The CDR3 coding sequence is TGTGCCAGCAGCCAAGCTAGCACAGGGTGGAACTTC. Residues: CASSQASTGWNF.

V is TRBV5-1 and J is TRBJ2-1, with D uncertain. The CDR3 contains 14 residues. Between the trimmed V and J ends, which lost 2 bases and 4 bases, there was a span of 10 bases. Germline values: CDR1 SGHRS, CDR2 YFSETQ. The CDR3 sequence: CASSLDLGYNEQFF. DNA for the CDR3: TGCGCCAGCAGCTTAGATCTTGGATACAATGAGCAGTTCTTC.

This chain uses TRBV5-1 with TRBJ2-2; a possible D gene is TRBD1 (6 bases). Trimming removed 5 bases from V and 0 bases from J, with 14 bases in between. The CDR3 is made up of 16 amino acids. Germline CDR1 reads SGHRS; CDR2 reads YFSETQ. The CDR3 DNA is TGCGCCAGCAGGGCCGTCGGACAGCCGAACACCGGGGAGCTGTTTTTT. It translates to CASRAVGQPNTGELFF.

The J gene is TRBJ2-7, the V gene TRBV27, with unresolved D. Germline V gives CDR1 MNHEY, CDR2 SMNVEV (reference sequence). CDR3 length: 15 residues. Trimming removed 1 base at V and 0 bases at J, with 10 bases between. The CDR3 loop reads CASSLLATLSYEQYF. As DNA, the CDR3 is TGTGCCAGCAGTTTATTGGCCACCCTCTCCTACGAGCAGTACTTC.

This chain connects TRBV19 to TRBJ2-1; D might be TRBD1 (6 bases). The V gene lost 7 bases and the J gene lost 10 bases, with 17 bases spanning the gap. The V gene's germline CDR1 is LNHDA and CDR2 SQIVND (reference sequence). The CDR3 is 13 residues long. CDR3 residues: CASKVGAFAEQFF. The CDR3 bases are TGTGCCAGTAAGGTGGGGGCGTTTGCCGAGCAGTTCTTC.

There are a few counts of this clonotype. The CDR3 region is CSASPYTEAFF. Written as DNA, the CDR3 is TGCAGTGCTAGCCCCTACACTGAAGCTTTCTTT. The chain employs TRBV20-1 and TRBJ1-1; no reliable D call. This CDR3 spans 11 amino acids. The germline gives CDR1 DFQATT, CDR2 SNEGSKA (reference sequence). V was cut by 3 bases and J by 3 bases, with 5 bases left in between.

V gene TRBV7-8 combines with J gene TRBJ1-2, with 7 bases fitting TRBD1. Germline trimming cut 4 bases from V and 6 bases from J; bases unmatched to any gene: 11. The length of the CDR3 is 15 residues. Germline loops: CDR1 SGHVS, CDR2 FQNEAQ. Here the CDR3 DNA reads TGTGCCAGCAGCTCGAGACGCGACAGGGAAGATGGCTACACCTTC. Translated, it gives CASSSRRDREDGYTF.

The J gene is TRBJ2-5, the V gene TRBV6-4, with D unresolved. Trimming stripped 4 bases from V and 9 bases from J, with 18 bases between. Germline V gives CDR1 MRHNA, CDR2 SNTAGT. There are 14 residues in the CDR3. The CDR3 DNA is TGTGCCAGCAGTGTGTTCGCTCTCTCGGACGCCCAGTACTTC. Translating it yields CASSVFALSDAQYF.

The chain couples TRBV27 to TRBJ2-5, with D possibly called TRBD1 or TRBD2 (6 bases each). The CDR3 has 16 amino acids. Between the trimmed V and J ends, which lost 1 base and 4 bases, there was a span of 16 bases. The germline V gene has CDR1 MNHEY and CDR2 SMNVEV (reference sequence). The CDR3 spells CASSLYSGAGAETQYF. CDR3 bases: TGTGCCAGCAGTTTATATTCGGGGGCTGGCGCAGAGACCCAGTACTTC.

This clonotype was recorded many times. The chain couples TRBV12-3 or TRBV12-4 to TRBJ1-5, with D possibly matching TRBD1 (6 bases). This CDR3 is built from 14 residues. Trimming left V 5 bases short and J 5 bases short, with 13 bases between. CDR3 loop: CASSATQGHQPQHF. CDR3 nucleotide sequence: TGTGCCAGCAGTGCTACCCAGGGGCATCAGCCCCAGCATTTT.

DNA for the CDR3: TGCAGTGCTCTAGCGGGAGGTTCCTACGAGCAGTACTTC. Residues: CSALAGGSYEQYF. The gene calls are TRBV20-1 and TRBJ2-7; 11 nucleotides line up with TRBD2. Germline values: CDR1 DFQATT, CDR2 SNEGSKA (reference sequence). CDR3 size: 13 residues. Trimming at V came to 5 bases and at J to 1 base, leaving 1 base not matched to a gene.

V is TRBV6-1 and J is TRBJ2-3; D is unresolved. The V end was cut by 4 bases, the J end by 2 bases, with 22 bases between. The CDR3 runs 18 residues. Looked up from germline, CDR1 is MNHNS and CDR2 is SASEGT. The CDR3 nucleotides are TGTGCCAGCAGTGGCCCGCCCTTGACACCCATATTCACAGATACGCAGTATTTT. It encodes CASSGPPLTPIFTDTQYF.